This TCR beta chain was identified in a study of T cells in Graves' hyperthyroidism and ophthalmopathy. The source material, RNA transcripts, was used to amplify TCR beta CDR3 regions. The HTBI primer set drove a first-round RT-PCR of the TCR CDR3. TCRdb passed the multiplex PCR reads through MiXCR, listing each CDR3 protein once. This table has roughly 500,000 distinct CDR3 sequences, 35% to 50% appearing once. The CDR3 covers 15 residues. With 4 bases clipped from V and 4 bases from J, the junction kept 9 bases outside the gene matches. In this sample, this clonotype turned up many times. Criteria for exclusion of patients were uncontrolled infection, other autoimmune disease, pregnancy or lactation.

This sequence joins TRBV12-3 or TRBV12-4 and TRBJ1-1, with 7 bases matching TRBD1. Sequencing was done on a sample of peripheral blood or thyroid tissue (not recorded which). This receptor was identified in an adult woman with Graves' disease, either hyperthyroidism or ophthalmopathy (not recorded which). CDR3 nucleotide sequence: TGTGCCAGCAGTTATCGACAGGGTCTACTCACTGAAGCTTTCTTT. Translating gives CASSYRQGLLTEAFF.